This entry describes one T cell receptor beta chain. Libraries were prepared by immunoSEQ multiplex PCR; TCRdb keeps only in-frame clonotypes and omits some of them. The sample holds about 86,000 clones, 65% to 85% seen once. The data were obtained in a study of blood T cell repertoires in COVID-19. The CDR3 runs 17 residues. Germline-derived CDR1 and CDR2 are SEHNR and FQNEAQ (reference sequence). V lost 5 bases, J lost 1 base, and 3 bases stayed unmatched. The TCR comes from a man aged 70 or older with acute or convalescent COVID-19. Sequencing was carried out using peripheral blood. This sequence joins TRBV7-9 and TRBJ2-3; 16 nucleotides align to TRBD2. DNA for the CDR3: TGTGCCAGCAGCACCGGGACTAGCGGGGGGGGCACAGATACGCAGTATTTT. Translation: CASSTGTSGGGTDTQYF.